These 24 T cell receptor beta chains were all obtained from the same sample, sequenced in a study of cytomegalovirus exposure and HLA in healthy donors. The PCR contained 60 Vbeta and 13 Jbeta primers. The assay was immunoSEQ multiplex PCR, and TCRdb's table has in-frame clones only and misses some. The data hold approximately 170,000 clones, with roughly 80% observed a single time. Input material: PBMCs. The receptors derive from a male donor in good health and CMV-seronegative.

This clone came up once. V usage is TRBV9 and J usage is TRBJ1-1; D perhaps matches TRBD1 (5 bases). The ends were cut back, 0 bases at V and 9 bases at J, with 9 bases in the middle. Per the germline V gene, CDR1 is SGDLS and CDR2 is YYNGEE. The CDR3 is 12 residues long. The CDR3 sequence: CASSVVEGQAFF. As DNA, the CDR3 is TGTGCCAGCAGCGTAGTGGAGGGGCAAGCTTTCTTT.

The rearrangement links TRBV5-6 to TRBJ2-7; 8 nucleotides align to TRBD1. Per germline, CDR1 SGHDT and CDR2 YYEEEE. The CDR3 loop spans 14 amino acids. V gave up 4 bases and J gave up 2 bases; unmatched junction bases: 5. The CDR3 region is CASSVTGDTYEQYF. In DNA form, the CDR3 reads TGTGCCAGCAGCGTGACAGGGGATACCTACGAGCAGTACTTC.

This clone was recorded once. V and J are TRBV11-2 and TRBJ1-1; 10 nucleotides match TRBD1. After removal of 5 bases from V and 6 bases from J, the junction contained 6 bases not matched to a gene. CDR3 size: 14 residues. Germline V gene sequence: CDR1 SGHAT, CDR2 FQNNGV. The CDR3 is CASSVTGGGPEAFF. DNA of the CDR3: TGTGCCAGCAGCGTGACAGGGGGCGGGCCTGAAGCTTTCTTT.

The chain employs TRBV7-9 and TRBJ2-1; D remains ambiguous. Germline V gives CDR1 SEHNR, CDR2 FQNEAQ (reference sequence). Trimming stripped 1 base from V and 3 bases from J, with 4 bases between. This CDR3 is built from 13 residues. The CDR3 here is CASSLGSYNEQFF. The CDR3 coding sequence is TGTGCCAGCAGCTTAGGCAGCTACAATGAGCAGTTCTTC.

CDR3 region: CASSLDRANTGELFF. CDR3 in DNA: TGTGCCAGCAGCTTGGACAGGGCGAACACCGGGGAGCTGTTTTTT. The rearrangement uses TRBV11-1 and TRBJ2-2; 8 nucleotides line up with TRBD1. In germline, CDR1 is SGHAT, CDR2 FQDESV (reference sequence). Unmatched junction bases numbered 0, after V lost 3 bases and J lost 0 bases. The CDR3 is made up of 15 amino acids. The whole variable domain, remainder taken from reference TRBV11-1 and TRBJ2-2, is EAEVAQSPRYKITEKSQAVAFWCDPISGHATLYWYRQILGQGPELLVQFQDESVVDDSQLPKDRFSAERLKGVDSTLKIQPAELGDSAMYLCASSLDRANTGELFFGEGSRLTVL.

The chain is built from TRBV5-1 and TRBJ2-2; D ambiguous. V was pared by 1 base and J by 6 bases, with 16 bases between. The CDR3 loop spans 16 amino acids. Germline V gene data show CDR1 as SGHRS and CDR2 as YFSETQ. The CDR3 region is CASSLLPPEEAGELFF. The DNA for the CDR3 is TGCGCCAGCAGCTTGCTACCCCCGGAAGAGGCCGGGGAGCTGTTTTTT.

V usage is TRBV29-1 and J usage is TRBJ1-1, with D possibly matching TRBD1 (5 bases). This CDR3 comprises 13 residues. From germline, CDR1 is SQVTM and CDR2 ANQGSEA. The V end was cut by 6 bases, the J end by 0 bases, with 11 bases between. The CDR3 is CSVHRLMNTEAFF. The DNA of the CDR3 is TGCAGCGTGCACAGGCTCATGAACACTGAAGCTTTCTTT.

CDR3 in amino acids: CASSETSGLYEQYF. The CDR3 region has the DNA TGTGCCAGCAGTGAGACTAGCGGACTCTACGAGCAGTACTTC. The chain joins TRBV6-1 to TRBJ2-5; 9 bases align to TRBD2. The end of the DNA is better explained by TRBJ2-7, so the J call may be wrong. From germline, CDR1 is MNHNS and CDR2 SASEGT. CDR3 length equals 14 residues.

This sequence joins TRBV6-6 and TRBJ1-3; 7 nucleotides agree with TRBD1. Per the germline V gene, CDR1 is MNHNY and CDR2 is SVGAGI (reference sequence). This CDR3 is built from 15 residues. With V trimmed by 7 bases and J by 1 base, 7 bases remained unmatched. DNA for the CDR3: TGTGCCAGCAAGAGACAGGGATCATCTGGAAACACCATATATTTT. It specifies CASKRQGSSGNTIYF.

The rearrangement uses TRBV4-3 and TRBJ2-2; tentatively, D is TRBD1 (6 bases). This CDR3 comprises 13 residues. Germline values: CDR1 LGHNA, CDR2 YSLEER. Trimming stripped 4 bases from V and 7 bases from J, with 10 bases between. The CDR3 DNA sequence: TGCGCCAGCAGCCCGGGACATGGCGGGGAGCTGTTTTTT. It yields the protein CASSPGHGGELFF.

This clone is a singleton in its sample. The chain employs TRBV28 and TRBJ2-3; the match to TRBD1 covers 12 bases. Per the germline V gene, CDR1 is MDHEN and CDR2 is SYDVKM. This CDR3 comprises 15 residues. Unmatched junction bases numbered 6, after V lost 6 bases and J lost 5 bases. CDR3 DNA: TGTGCCAGCAGCTGGGACAGGGGGCGCATAGATACGCAGTATTTT. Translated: CASSWDRGRIDTQYF. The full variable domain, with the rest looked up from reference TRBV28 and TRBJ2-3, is DVKVTQSSRYLVKRTGEKVFLECVQDMDHENMFWYRQDPGLGLRLIYFSYDVKMKEKGDIPEGYSVSREKKERFSLILESASTNQTSMYLCASSWDRGRIDTQYFGPGTRLTVL.

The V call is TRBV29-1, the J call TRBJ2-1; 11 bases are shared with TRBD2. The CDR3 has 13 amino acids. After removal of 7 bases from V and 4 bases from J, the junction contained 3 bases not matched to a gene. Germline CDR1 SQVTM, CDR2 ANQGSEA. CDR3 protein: CSATSGTYNEQFF. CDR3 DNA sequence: TGCAGCGCGACTAGCGGGACATACAATGAGCAGTTCTTC.

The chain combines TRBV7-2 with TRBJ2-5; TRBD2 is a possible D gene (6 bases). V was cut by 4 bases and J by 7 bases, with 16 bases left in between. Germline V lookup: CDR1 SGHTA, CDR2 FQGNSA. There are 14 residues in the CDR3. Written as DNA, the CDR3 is TGTGCCAGCAGCTCTGGACAACCCGGGGGGACCCAGTACTTC. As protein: CASSSGQPGGTQYF.

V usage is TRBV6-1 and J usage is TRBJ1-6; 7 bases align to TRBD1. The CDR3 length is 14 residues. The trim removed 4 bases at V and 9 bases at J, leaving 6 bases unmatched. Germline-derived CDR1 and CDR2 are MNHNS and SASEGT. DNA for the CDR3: TGTGCCAGCAGTGTAAAGGGGGCGGTTTCACCCCTCCACTTT. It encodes CASSVKGAVSPLHF.

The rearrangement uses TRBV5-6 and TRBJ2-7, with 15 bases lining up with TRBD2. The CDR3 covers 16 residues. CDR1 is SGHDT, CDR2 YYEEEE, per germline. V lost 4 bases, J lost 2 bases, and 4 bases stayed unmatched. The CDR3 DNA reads TGTGCCAGCAGCCTAGGACTAGCGGGAGGGCCCTACGAGCAGTACTTC. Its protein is CASSLGLAGGPYEQYF. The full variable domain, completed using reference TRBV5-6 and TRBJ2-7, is DAGVTQSPTHLIKTRGQQVTLRCSPKSGHDTVSWYQQALGQGPQFIFQYYEEEERQRGNFPDRFSGHQFPNYSSELNVNALLLGDSALYLCASSLGLAGGPYEQYFGPGTRLTVT.

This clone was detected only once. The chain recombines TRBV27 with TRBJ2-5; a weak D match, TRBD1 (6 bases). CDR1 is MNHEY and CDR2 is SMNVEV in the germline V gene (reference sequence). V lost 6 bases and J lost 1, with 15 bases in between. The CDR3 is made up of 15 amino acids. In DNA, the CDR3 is TGTGCCAGCAGCACTAAAACAGGGCTCCAAGAGACCCAGTACTTC. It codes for CASSTKTGLQETQYF.

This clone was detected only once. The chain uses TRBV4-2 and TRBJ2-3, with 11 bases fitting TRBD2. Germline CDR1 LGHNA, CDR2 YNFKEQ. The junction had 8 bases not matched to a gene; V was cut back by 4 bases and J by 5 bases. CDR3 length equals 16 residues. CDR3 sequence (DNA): TGTGCCAGCAGCCGAACTAGCGGGGGCCCACGAGATACGCAGTATTTT. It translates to CASSRTSGGPRDTQYF.

CDR3 sequence: CASSLGLSSGNTIYF. The DNA for the CDR3 is TGTGCCAGCAGCCTTGGTTTGAGCTCTGGAAACACCATATATTTT. The chain has TRBV16 and TRBJ1-3; D remains unclear. The CDR3 covers 15 residues. Germline V CDR1 and CDR2: KGHSY, FQNENV. Trimming removed 4 bases at V and 0 bases at J, with 10 bases between.

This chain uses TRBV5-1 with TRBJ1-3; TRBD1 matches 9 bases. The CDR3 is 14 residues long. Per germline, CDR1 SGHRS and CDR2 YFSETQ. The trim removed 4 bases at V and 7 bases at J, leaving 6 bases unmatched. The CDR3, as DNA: TGCGCCAGCAGCCTGGGACAGGGTCAGAACACCATATATTTT. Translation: CASSLGQGQNTIYF.

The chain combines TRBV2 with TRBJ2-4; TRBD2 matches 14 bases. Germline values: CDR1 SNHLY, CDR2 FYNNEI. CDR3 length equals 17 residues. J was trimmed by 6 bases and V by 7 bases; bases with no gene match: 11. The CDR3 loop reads CASKGGLAGVHRNIQYF. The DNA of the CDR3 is TGTGCCAGCAAAGGGGGACTAGCGGGAGTCCATAGAAACATTCAGTACTTC.

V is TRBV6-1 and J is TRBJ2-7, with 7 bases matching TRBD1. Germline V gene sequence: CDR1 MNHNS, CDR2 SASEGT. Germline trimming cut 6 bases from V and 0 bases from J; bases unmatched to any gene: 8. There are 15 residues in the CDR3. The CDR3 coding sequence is TGTGCCAGCAGCCGACAGGGCACTAACTCCTACGAGCAGTACTTC. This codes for CASSRQGTNSYEQYF.

The CDR3 region is CASSARTDTDTQYF. CDR3 DNA: TGTGCCAGCAGCGCTCGGACAGACACAGATACGCAGTATTTT. V usage is TRBV7-9 and J usage is TRBJ2-3; TRBD1 might be the D (6 bases). Trimming shortened V by 5 bases and J by 2 bases, and 11 bases separated the two germline ends. Germline CDR1 and CDR2: SEHNR and FQNEAQ (reference sequence). The CDR3 spans 14 residues.

This chain's CDR3 is CASSLERLAGQETQYF. The CDR3 nucleotides read TGTGCCAGCAGCTTAGAACGGCTAGCGGGGCAGGAGACCCAGTACTTC. The chain employs TRBV11-2 and TRBJ2-5; 9 bases align to TRBD2. V shed 0 bases, J shed 5 bases, and the junction held 7 bases outside the gene matches. Germline V gene data show CDR1 as SGHAT and CDR2 as FQNNGV. This CDR3 contains 16 residues.

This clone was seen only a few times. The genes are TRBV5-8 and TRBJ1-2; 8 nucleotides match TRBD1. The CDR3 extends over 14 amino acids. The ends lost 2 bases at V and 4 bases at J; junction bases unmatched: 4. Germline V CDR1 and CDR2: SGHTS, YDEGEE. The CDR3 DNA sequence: TGTGCCAGCAGCTTAGGACAGGGAGGCTATGGCTACACCTTC. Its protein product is CASSLGQGGYGYTF.